This TCR beta chain was sequenced during a study of cytomegalovirus exposure and HLA in healthy donors. For the study at large: Across some 400 genotyped donors, over 70% landed in the Caucasian-associated ancestry cluster.

PCR amplification relied on 60 Vbeta primers (plus 13 Jbeta primers). Libraries were prepared by immunoSEQ multiplex PCR; TCRdb keeps only in-frame clonotypes and omits some of them. This table holds about 57,000 clones, around 83% found once. Germline values: CDR1 LGHNA, CDR2 YSLEER. CDR3 length: 15 amino acids. Between the trimmed V and J ends, which lost 0 bases and 2 bases, there was a span of 10 bases. The specimen sequenced was PBMCs. The genes are TRBV4-3 and TRBJ1-2; D possibly corresponds to TRBD1 (5 bases). The clonotype originates from a man aged 25 to 40 in good health and CMV-seronegative. The CDR3 reads CASSQDWGINYGYTF. In DNA form, the CDR3 reads TGCGCCAGCAGCCAAGATTGGGGCATCAACTATGGCTACACCTTC.